Below, 10 T cell receptor beta chains from the same sample are listed, as sequenced in a study of T-cell reconstitution after alpha-beta-depleted transplantation in children. This sample's TCRbeta library carried unique molecular identifier barcodes. TCRdb reprocessed the PCR reads via MiXCR and lists one record per CDR3 protein. The sample includes almost 600,000 distinct CDR3 sequences, 25% to 30% seen only once; the top ten take 30% to 40%. The sample in question was PBMCs, obtained before TCRalphabeta/CD19-depleted stem cell transplant. These receptors came from a boy less than two years old with Wiskott-Aldrich syndrome, due to receive a stem cell transplant.

The table lists this clonotype with a count of one. The J gene is TRBJ1-5, the V gene TRBV28; D ambiguous. CDR1 and CDR2 (germline): MDHEN, SYDVKM. The CDR3 has 12 amino acids. Trimming removed 4 bases from V and 9 bases from J, with 10 bases in between. In DNA, the CDR3 is TGTGCCAGCAGTTCGGGGATTCGGCCCCAGCATTTT. Protein: CASSSGIRPQHF.

V is TRBV18 and J is TRBJ2-7; a possible D gene is TRBD2 (6 bases). The CDR3 is made up of 15 amino acids. V lost 6 bases and J 3 bases, leaving 18 bases between the germline ends. Per germline, CDR1 KGHSH and CDR2 LQKENI. The DNA for the CDR3 is TGTGCCAGCTCGCTTCCGGGACTCGCGCTCTACGAGCAGTACTTC. It is translated as CASSLPGLALYEQYF.

The V gene is TRBV15, the J gene TRBJ1-2; 8 bases agree with TRBD1. V was clipped by 5 bases and J by 6 bases; unmatched bases: 5. Per the germline V gene, CDR1 is LNHNV and CDR2 is YYDKDF (reference sequence). The CDR3 has 13 amino acids. For the CDR3, the DNA is TGTGCCACCAGCTTACAGGGGGAACATGGCTACACCTTC. Protein sequence: CATSLQGEHGYTF.

The chain carries TRBV29-1 and TRBJ1-2; a possible D gene is TRBD1 (6 bases). Germline V gene data show CDR1 as SQVTM and CDR2 as ANQGSEA. CDR3 length equals 14 residues. V dropped 6 bases and J dropped 0 bases, with 14 bases sitting between them. The CDR3 bases are TGCAGCGTAGATCGACAGGTAGCTAACTATGGCTACACCTTC. Protein sequence: CSVDRQVANYGYTF.

The J gene is TRBJ2-1, the V gene TRBV5-1, with 10 nucleotides matching TRBD2. The J segment lost 8 bases and the V segment lost 2 bases, leaving 10 bases of the junction unmatched. This CDR3 has 16 residues. Germline V lookup: CDR1 SGHRS, CDR2 YFSETQ. CDR3 amino acids: CASSFLAGVPSHEQFF. CDR3 sequence (DNA): TGCGCCAGCAGCTTTCTAGCGGGAGTACCCAGCCATGAGCAGTTCTTC.

This clonotype was seen ten or more times. The V and J genes are TRBV28 and TRBJ2-6; D is possibly TRBD1 (5 bases). The V gene's germline CDR1 is MDHEN and CDR2 SYDVKM. The CDR3 length is 15 residues. V was cut by 6 bases and J by 2 bases, with 11 bases left in between. The CDR3 nucleotides are TGTGCCAGCAGCTTAAGGGGCGCTGGGGCCAACGTCCTGACTTTC. Protein sequence: CASSLRGAGANVLTF.

The chain links TRBV5-6 to TRBJ2-1, with 7 positions matching TRBD1. V dropped 2 bases and J dropped 10; count of bases not matched to a gene: 12. The CDR3 runs to 15 residues. The germline V gene has CDR1 SGHDT and CDR2 YYEEEE. In DNA form, the CDR3 reads TGTGCCAGCAGCTTAGGGGGCGGCCCCGGTGGGGAGCAGTTCTTC. Residues: CASSLGGGPGGEQFF.

In this sample, this clonotype turned up a few times. At one boundary the junction diverges from the germline segment, which might be a read error. V usage is TRBV10-3 and J usage is TRBJ2-1; D might be TRBD2 (5 bases). From germline, CDR1 is ENHRY and CDR2 SYGVKD. This CDR3 is 14 amino acids long. The CDR3 nucleotides read TGTGCCACCTTACTAGGATTTGGCTACAATGAGCTGTTCTTC. It yields the protein CATLLGFGYNELFF.

This clonotype was detected a few times. This rearrangement joins TRBV5-1 to TRBJ1-2; D gene ambiguous. The V end was cut by 0 bases, the J end by 4 bases, with 10 bases between. CDR3 length equals 14 residues. Germline CDR1 reads SGHRS; CDR2 reads YFSETQ. CDR3 region: CASSLGGGSYGYTF. Here the CDR3 DNA reads TGCGCCAGCAGCTTGGGAGGCGGCTCCTATGGCTACACCTTC.

The V gene is TRBV3-1, the J gene TRBJ2-1; TRBD2 matches at 11 bases. This CDR3 has 17 amino acids. Germline loops: CDR1 LGHDT, CDR2 YNNKEL (reference sequence). With V trimmed by 4 bases and J by 10 bases, 15 bases remained unmatched. The CDR3 bases are TGTGCCAGCAGCCCCTCGATGCTAGCGGGAGGCGTATCCGAGCAGTTCTTC. Its protein is CASSPSMLAGGVSEQFF.